The rows below give T cell receptor beta chains drawn from one sample of a study of blood T cell repertoires in COVID-19. The assay was immunoSEQ multiplex PCR, and TCRdb's table has in-frame clones only and misses some. There are tens of thousands of clones in the sample; roughly 90% occur only once, and roughly 7.2% lies in the top ten. Sequencing input: peripheral blood. The receptors originated from a man between 60 and 70 years old with acute or convalescent COVID-19. CDR3s include the opening cysteine and the closing phenylalanine or tryptophan. Not every row has a clone size; where given, it reads once, few, many or a size class.

>TRBJ1-2|TRBV5-6|once
CASSLRSLGGGGYTF
>TRBJ2-3|TRBV6-2/TRBV6-3|.
CASSYWSRDTQYF
>TRBJ2-2|TRBV29-1|.
CSTRDSLTGELFF
>TRBJ2-2|TRBV12-3/TRBV12-4|.
CASSPSYTGELFF
>TRBJ1-3|TRBV5-4|.
CASSLDPGRTGNTIYF
>TRBJ2-1|TRBV5-1|.
CASSLGTSYNEQFF
>TRBJ2-5|TRBV9|.
CASSPRQGSETQYF
>TRBJ1-1|TRBV4-3|.
CASSQEIAEAFF
>TRBJ1-2|TRBV11-2|.
CASRISTGGSYGYTF
>TRBJ1-2|TRBV20-1|.
CSASLVGGYGYTF
>TRBJ1-2|TRBV2|.
CASSSRQGLTGYTF
>TRBJ1-2|TRBV5-4|few
CASRGQGSRNYGYTF
>TRBJ1-1|TRBV19|.
CASSSRGFTEAFF
>TRBJ1-2|TRBV10-2|.
CASSPVGQGNGYTF
>TRBJ1-4|TRBV27|.
CASSGSGFSTNEKLFF
>TRBJ2-2|TRBV5-1|.
CASRGQGFTGELFF
>TRBJ1-2|TRBV30|.
CAWSNPSLLVNYGYTF
>TRBJ2-5|TRBV6-6|few
CASSPTQGYQYF
>TRBJ1-5|TRBV19|.
CASSIGQGGKGPQHF
>TRBJ2-6|TRBV9|.
CASSITGQGASVLTF
>TRBJ2-3|TRBV9|.
CASSVGTGQDTQYF
>TRBJ2-7|TRBV10-1|.
CASSDPSDGDFPYEQYF
>TRBJ2-1|TRBV7-2|.
CASSSPGLAIVNEQFF
>TRBJ2-1|TRBV2|.
CASSELTSGRVSYNEQFF
>TRBJ2-5|TRBV3-1/TRBV3-2|.
CASSPDYGSVVETQYF
>TRBJ1-3|TRBV5-6|.
CASSFEEAGNTIYF
>TRBJ1-3|TRBV5-5|.
CASSLVPGVVGSGNTIYF
>TRBJ2-5|TRBV11-2|.
CASSLGSIGRTQYF
>TRBJ1-1|TRBV3-1/TRBV3-2|.
CASGSGGGLRYTEAFF
>TRBJ1-1|TRBV29-1|.
CSVDWDSPNTEAFF
>TRBJ1-2|TRBV5-6|.
CASSFDRGHGYTF
>TRBJ2-1|TRBV5-1|.
CASSSAGTSGSEQFF
>TRBJ2-5|TRBV20-1|.
CSASSGGAQTQYF
>TRBJ1-3|TRBV4-1|once
CASSQGGTFNTIYF
>TRBJ2-2|TRBV7-7|.
CASSPPDYDTGELFF
>TRBJ2-7|TRBV5-1|.
CASSPTGTEYYEQYF
>TRBJ2-1|TRBV5-8|.
CASSLGALAGADEQFF
>TRBJ2-5|TRBV20-1|.
CSASGLTTGDRETQYF
>TRBJ1-2|TRBV29-1|medium-sized
CSVEILTGVGYTF
>TRBJ1-1|TRBV18|.
CASSPWRGQVTEAFF
>TRBJ2-2|TRBV27|.
CASSVLAGNTGELFF
>TRBJ2-7|TRBV6-5|.
CASGTGAKSGEQYF
>TRBJ1-2|TRBV9|.
CASSVAGTAYGYTF
>TRBJ1-6|TRBV5-6|.
CASSWGDRSSYNSPLHF
>TRBJ1-6|TRBV9|.
CASSRQGPNSPLHF
>TRBJ1-6|TRBV30|few
CAWSVQGNSPLHF
>TRBJ1-5|TRBV2|.
CASSETGMVQPQHF
>TRBJ2-3|TRBV5-4|.
CASSLVGRGTDTQYF
>TRBJ2-5|TRBV29-1|.
CSVVPPAGRRETQYF
>TRBJ1-2|TRBV30|.
CAWSGPTGYGYTF
>TRBJ1-1|TRBV29-1|.
CSARGTNTEAFF
>TRBJ1-2|TRBV7-9|.
CASSPLGQGNDGYTF
>TRBJ2-7|TRBV10-2|once
CASSPNFYEQYF